This T cell receptor (beta chain) was sequenced for a study of T cell responses to AZD1222 COVID-19 vaccine. Whole-study findings and limits: In all cases, repertoires were sampled only after the peak T cell response. A mostly white British donor set with more females was recruited, and clonal diversity was possibly underestimated. Two doses of AZD1222 preceded a rise in Spike-specific TCR breadth and depth.

V shed 4 bases and J shed 6 bases, with 18 bases lying between them. Germline V CDR1 and CDR2: MNHEY, SVGAGI. This CDR3 contains 15 residues. The data were produced by immunoSEQ multiplex PCR, yet TCRdb's version contains in-frame clones alone and is incomplete. The sample lists approximately 90,000 clones; 88% were seen once. Worth noting for this clone: The antigen is not known.

The receptor was derived from an adult in good health. Material: peripheral blood, obtained on day 0 of AZD1222 vaccination. The chain has TRBV6-5 and TRBJ1-2; possibly TRBD1 for D (5 bases). CDR3: CASSFSPGPTNGYTF. The CDR3 nucleotides read TGTGCCAGCAGTTTCTCCCCGGGACCCACAAATGGCTACACCTTC.